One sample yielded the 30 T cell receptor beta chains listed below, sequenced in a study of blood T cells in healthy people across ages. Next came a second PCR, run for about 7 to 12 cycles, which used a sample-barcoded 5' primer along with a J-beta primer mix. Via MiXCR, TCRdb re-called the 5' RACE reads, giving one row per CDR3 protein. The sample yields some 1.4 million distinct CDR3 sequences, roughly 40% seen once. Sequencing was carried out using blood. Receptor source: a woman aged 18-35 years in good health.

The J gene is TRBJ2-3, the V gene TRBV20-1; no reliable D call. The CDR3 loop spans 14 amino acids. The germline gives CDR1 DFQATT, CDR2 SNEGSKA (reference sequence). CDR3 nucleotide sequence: TGCCATCCCCTGGGTGGGCGGCGCACAGATACGCAGTATTTT. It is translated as CHPLGGRRTDTQYF.

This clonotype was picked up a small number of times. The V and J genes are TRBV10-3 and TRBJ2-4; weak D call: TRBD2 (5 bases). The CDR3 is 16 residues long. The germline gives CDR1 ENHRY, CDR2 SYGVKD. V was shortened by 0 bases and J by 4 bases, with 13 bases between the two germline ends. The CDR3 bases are TGTGCCATCAGTGAGTCCGAGGGCCCCGTTAAAAACATTCAGTACTTC. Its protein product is CAISESEGPVKNIQYF.

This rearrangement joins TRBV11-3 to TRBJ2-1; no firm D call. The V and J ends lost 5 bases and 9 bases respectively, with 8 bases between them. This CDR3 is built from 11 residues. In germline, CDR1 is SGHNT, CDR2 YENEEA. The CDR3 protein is CASSADGEQFF. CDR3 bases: TGTGCCAGCAGCGCGGACGGTGAGCAGTTCTTC.

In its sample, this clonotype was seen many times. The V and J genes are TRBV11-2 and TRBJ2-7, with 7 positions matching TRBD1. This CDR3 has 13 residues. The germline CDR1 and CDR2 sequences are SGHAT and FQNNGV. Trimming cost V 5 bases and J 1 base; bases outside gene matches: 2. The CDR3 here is CASSVTGSYEQYF. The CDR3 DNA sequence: TGTGCCAGCAGCGTGACAGGGTCCTACGAGCAGTACTTC.

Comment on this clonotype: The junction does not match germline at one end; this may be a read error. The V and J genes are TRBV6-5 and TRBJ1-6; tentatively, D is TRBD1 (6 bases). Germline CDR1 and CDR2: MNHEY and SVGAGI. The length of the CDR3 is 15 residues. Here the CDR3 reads CVSRGGAPYNSPLHF. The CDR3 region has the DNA TGTGTCAGCAGAGGGGGAGCCCCCTATAATTCACCCCTCCACTTT.

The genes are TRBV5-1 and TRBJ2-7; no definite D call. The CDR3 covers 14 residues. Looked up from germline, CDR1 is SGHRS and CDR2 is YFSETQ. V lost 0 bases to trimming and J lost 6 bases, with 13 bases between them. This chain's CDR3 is CASSLEPFSPEQYF. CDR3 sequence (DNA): TGCGCCAGCAGCTTGGAACCCTTCTCCCCCGAGCAGTACTTC.

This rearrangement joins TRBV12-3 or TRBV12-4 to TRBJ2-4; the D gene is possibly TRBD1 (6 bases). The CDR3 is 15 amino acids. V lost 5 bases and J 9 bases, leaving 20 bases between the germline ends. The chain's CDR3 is CASSPTGSKRVIQYF. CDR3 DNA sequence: TGTGCCAGCAGTCCGACAGGAAGCAAAAGAGTCATTCAGTACTTC.

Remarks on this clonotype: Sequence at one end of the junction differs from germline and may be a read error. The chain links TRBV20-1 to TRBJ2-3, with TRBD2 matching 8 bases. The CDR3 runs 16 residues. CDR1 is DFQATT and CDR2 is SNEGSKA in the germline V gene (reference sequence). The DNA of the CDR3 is TGCAGTGTTAGAGATAATTGGAGCGGGAGTCTGGATACGCAGTATTTT. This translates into CSVRDNWSGSLDTQYF.

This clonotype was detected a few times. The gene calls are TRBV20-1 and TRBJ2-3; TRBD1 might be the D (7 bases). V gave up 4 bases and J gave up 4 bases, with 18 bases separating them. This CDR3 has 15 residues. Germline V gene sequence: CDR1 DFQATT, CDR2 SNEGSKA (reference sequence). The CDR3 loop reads CSATPGTRGADTQYF. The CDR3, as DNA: TGCAGTGCTACCCCCGGGACCAGGGGGGCAGATACGCAGTATTTT.

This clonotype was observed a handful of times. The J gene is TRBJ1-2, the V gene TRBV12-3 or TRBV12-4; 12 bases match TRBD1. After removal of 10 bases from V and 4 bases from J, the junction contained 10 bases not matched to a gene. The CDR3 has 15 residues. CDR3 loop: CATGTGGAGGYGYTF. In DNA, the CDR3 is TGTGCCACCGGGACAGGGGGCGCGGGAGGCTATGGCTACACCTTC.

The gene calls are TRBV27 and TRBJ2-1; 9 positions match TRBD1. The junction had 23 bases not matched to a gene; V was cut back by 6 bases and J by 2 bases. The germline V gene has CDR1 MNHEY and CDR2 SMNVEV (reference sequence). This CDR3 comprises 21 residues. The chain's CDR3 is CASRLGAFSPGQGLPYNEQFF. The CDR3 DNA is TGTGCCAGCAGACTAGGAGCTTTTAGCCCGGGACAGGGCTTACCCTACAATGAGCAGTTCTTC.

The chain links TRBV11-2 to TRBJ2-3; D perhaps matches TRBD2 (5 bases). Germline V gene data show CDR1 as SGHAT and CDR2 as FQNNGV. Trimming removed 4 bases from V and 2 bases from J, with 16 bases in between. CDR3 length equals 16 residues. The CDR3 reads CASSSPGAANTDTQYF. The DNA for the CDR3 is TGTGCCAGCAGCTCCCCCGGAGCGGCGAACACAGATACGCAGTATTTT.

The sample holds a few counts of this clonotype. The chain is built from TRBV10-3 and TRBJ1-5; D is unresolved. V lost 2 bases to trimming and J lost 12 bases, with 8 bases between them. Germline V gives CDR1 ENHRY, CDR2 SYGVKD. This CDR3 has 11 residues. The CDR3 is CAISEGALQHF. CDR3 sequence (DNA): TGTGCCATCAGTGAGGGCGCGCTCCAGCATTTT.

CDR3 sequence: CASSEIPGSSNYGYTF. In DNA, the CDR3 is TGTGCCAGCAGTGAAATTCCGGGCAGTTCTAACTATGGCTACACCTTC. The genes are TRBV2 and TRBJ1-2, with D unclear. V lost 2 bases to trimming and J lost 0 bases, with 13 bases between them. CDR3 size: 16 residues. Germline-derived CDR1 and CDR2 are SNHLY and FYNNEI.

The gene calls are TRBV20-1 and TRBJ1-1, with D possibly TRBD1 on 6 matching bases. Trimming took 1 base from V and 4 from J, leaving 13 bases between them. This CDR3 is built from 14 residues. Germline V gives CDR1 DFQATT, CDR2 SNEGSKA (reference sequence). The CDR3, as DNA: TGCAGTGCTAGAGCGGGGGGCGGTACCACTGAAGCTTTCTTT. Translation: CSARAGGGTTEAFF.

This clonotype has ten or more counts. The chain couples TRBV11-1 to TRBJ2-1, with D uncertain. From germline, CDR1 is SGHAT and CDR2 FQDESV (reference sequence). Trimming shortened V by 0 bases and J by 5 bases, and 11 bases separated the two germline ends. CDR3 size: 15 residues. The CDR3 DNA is TGTGCCAGCAGCTTAGCGCCCCTTTTGGACAATGAGCAGTTCTTC. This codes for CASSLAPLLDNEQFF. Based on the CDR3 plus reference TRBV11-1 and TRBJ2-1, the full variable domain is EAEVAQSPRYKITEKSQAVAFWCDPISGHATLYWYRQILGQGPELLVQFQDESVVDDSQLPKDRFSAERLKGVDSTLKIQPAELGDSAMYLCASSLAPLLDNEQFFGPGTRLTVL.

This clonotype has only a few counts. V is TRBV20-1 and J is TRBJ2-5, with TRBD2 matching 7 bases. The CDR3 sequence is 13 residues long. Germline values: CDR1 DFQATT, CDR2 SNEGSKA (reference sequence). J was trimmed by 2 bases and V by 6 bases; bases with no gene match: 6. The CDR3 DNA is TGCAGTGCAGCCCCGGGGGGACAAGAGACCCAGTACTTC. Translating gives CSAAPGGQETQYF.

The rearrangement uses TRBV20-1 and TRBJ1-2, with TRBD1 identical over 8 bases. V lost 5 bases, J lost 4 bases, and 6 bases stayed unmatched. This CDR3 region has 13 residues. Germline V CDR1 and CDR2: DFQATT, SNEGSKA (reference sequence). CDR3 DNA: TGCAGTGCTCACACAGGGGGGTCCTATGGCTACACCTTC. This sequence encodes CSAHTGGSYGYTF.

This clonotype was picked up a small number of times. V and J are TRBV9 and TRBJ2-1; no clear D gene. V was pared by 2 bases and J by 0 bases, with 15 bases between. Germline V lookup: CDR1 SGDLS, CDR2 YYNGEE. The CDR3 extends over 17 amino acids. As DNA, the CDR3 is TGTGCCAGCAGCGTTAGTCCAGGCACCAGCTCCTACAATGAGCAGTTCTTC. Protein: CASSVSPGTSSYNEQFF.

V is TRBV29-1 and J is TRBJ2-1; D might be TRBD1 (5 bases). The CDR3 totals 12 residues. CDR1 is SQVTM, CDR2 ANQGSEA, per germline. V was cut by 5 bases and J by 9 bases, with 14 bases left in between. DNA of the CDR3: TGCAGCGTTAGCTACGGACAAGTTGAGCAGTTCTTC. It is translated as CSVSYGQVEQFF.

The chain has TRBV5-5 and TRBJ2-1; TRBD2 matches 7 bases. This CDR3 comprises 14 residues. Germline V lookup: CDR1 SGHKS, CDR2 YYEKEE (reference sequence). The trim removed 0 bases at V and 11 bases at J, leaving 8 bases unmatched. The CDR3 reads CASSLVGGDRKQFF. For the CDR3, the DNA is TGTGCCAGCAGCTTGGTGGGGGGGGACCGGAAGCAGTTCTTC.

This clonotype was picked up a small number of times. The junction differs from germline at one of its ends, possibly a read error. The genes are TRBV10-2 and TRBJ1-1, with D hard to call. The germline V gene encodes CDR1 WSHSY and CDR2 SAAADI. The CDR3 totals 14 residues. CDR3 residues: CASSEYHDGTEAFF. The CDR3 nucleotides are TGCGCCAGCAGCGAGTACCATGATGGCACTGAAGCTTTCTTT.

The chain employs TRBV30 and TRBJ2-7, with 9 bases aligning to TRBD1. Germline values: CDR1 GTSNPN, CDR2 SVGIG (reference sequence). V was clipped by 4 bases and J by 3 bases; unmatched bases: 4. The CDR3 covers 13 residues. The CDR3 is CAWNPTGGYEQYF. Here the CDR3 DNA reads TGTGCCTGGAACCCGACAGGGGGCTACGAGCAGTACTTC.

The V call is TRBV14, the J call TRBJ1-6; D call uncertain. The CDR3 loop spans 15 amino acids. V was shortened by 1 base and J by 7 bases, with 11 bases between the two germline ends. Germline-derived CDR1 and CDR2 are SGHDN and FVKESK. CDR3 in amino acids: CASSQGPYSNSPLHF. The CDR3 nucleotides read TGTGCCAGCAGCCAAGGACCCTACTCCAATTCACCCCTCCACTTT.

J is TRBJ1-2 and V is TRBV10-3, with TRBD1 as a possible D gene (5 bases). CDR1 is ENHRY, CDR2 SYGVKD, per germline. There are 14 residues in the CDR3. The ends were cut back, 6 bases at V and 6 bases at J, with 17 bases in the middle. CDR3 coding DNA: TGTGCCATCAGCCGGGGACCTGTTGGGGATGGCTACACCTTC. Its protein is CAISRGPVGDGYTF.

This chain's CDR3 is CAIRGLAGGNEQFF. The CDR3 DNA sequence: TGTGCCATCAGGGGACTAGCGGGAGGCAATGAGCAGTTCTTC. This chain joins TRBV10-3 and TRBJ2-1; 15 bases line up with TRBD2. The germline V gene has CDR1 ENHRY and CDR2 SYGVKD. V lost 6 bases, J lost 6 bases, and 0 bases stayed unmatched. The CDR3 runs to 14 residues.

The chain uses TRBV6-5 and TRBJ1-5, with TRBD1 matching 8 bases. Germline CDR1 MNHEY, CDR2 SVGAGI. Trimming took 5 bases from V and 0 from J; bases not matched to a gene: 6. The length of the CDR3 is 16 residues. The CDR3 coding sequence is TGTGCCAGCAGTACAGGGGGAGCTTTTAGCAATCAGCCCCAGCATTTT. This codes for CASSTGGAFSNQPQHF.

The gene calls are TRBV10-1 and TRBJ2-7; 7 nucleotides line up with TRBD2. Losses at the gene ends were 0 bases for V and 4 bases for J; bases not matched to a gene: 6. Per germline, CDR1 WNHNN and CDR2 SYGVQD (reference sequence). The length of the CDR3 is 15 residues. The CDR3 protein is CASSESSAGKYEQYF. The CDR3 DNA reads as TGCGCCAGCAGTGAGTCTTCAGCGGGGAAATACGAGCAGTACTTC.

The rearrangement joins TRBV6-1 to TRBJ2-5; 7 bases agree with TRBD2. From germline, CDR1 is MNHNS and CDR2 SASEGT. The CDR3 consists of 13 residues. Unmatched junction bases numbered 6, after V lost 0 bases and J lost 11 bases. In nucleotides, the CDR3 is TGTGCCAGCAGTGAAGCGGTCGTGCGGGAGCAGTACTTC. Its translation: CASSEAVVREQYF.

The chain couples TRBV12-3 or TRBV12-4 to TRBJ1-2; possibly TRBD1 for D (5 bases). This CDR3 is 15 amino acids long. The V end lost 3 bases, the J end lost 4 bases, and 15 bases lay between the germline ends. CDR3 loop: CASSFRGDRSYGYTF. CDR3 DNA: TGTGCCAGCAGTTTTAGGGGCGACAGATCCTATGGCTACACCTTC.